The 13 T cell receptor beta chains given below trace back to one sample, sequenced in a study of long-term antiretroviral therapy in people with HIV. An immunoSEQ assay, version v3.0, was performed at survey level. TCRdb's table, derived via immunoSEQ multiplex PCR, lists solely in-frame clones and lacks some. The table shows 6,500 or so clones, with approximately 83% occurring only once. Here the sequenced sample was unsorted PBMCs, taken 3.7 years after starting antiretroviral therapy. The source is a woman between 50 and 59 years old with HIV.

The V gene is TRBV7-2, the J gene TRBJ2-2, with 8 bases lining up with TRBD1. This CDR3 contains 14 residues. CDR1 and CDR2 from the germline V gene are SGHTA and FQGNSA. Germline trimming cut 6 bases from V and 6 bases from J; bases unmatched to any gene: 6. The chain's CDR3 is CASSPDRGAGELFF. The CDR3 DNA reads as TGTGCCAGCAGTCCCGACAGGGGCGCCGGGGAGCTGTTTTTT.

The rearrangement joins TRBV7-2 to TRBJ2-3; no clear D gene. The CDR3 is 11 amino acids. Germline CDR1 SGHTA, CDR2 FQGNSA. Trimming stripped 2 bases from V and 4 bases from J, with 1 base between. The CDR3 sequence is CASSLSDTQYF. As DNA, the CDR3 is TGTGCCAGCAGCTTATCAGATACGCAGTATTTT.

The table lists this clone with a few counts. V gene TRBV7-6 combines with J gene TRBJ2-7, with 10 bases fitting TRBD2. This CDR3 has 14 residues. The ends lost 5 bases at V and 5 bases at J; junction bases unmatched: 6. Germline values: CDR1 SGHVS, CDR2 FNYEAQ. The CDR3 DNA sequence: TGTGCCAGCAGCACCCCAGCGGGAGGGAACGAGCAGTACTTC. It encodes CASSTPAGGNEQYF.

In DNA form, the CDR3 reads TGTGCCACCAGCAGACTGACAGGGAGCGACGAGCAGTACTTC. Translation: CATSRLTGSDEQYF. V gene TRBV15 combines with J gene TRBJ2-7; 7 bases line up with TRBD1. CDR3 length equals 14 residues. CDR1 is LNHNV and CDR2 is YYDKDF in the germline V gene (reference sequence). J was trimmed by 5 bases and V by 2 bases; bases with no gene match: 6.

The chain carries TRBV7-2 and TRBJ2-3; TRBD2 matches at 7 bases. CDR3 length: 16 residues. Losses at the gene ends were 6 bases for V and 5 bases for J; bases not matched to a gene: 14. CDR1 and CDR2 (germline): SGHTA, FQGNSA. The CDR3 loop reads CASRPTGRREIDTQYF. DNA of the CDR3: TGTGCCAGCAGACCAACAGGAAGGCGGGAGATAGATACGCAGTATTTT.

This sequence joins TRBV10-3 and TRBJ1-1, with D unresolved. Between the trimmed V and J ends, which lost 3 bases and 12 bases, there was a span of 14 bases. The CDR3 spans 12 residues. The germline gives CDR1 ENHRY, CDR2 SYGVKD. The CDR3 sequence is CAISEVRGMTFF. For the CDR3, the DNA is TGTGCCATCAGTGAAGTCCGAGGGATGACTTTCTTT.

In its sample, this clone was seen a few times. The CDR3 nucleotides read TGTGCCAGCAGTGACATTAGCTCTGGAAACACCATATATTTT. Translating it yields CASSDISSGNTIYF. This chain links TRBV28 with TRBJ1-3; D remains ambiguous. CDR3 size: 14 residues. Trimming pared 5 bases from V and 0 bases from J, leaving 8 bases between. From germline, CDR1 is MDHEN and CDR2 SYDVKM.

This sequence joins TRBV29-1 and TRBJ2-3, with 9 bases fitting TRBD1. J was trimmed by 6 bases and V by 6 bases; bases with no gene match: 4. The germline gives CDR1 SQVTM, CDR2 ANQGSEA. This CDR3 is 12 amino acids long. Here the CDR3 reads CSVQGAGDTQYF. In nucleotides, the CDR3 is TGCAGCGTACAGGGGGCTGGGGATACGCAGTATTTT.

This sequence joins TRBV19 and TRBJ1-3, with D unclear. This CDR3 has 16 residues. The germline gives CDR1 LNHDA, CDR2 SQIVND (reference sequence). The V end lost 2 bases, the J end lost 2 bases, and 13 bases lay between the germline ends. The CDR3 loop is CASSIYMLAAGNTIYF. The CDR3 bases are TGTGCCAGTAGTATATATATGTTGGCGGCTGGAAACACCATATATTTT.

The chain carries TRBV19 and TRBJ2-3, with unresolved D. Germline loops: CDR1 LNHDA, CDR2 SQIVND (reference sequence). With 8 bases removed from V and 3 bases from J, the gap between germline ends came to 18 bases. The CDR3 has 15 residues. In nucleotides, the CDR3 is TGTGCCAGTTCTAAGCGTGGAGAGATGACAGATACGCAGTATTTT. Encoded protein: CASSKRGEMTDTQYF.

The chain is built from TRBV4-1 and TRBJ2-1, with 11 bases fitting TRBD2. Germline CDR1 and CDR2: MGHRA and YSYEKL. This CDR3 comprises 17 residues. V was clipped by 4 bases and J by 2 bases; unmatched bases: 7. Here the CDR3 reads CASSLQLLAGAYNEQFF. CDR3 coding DNA: TGCGCCAGCAGCCTCCAACTACTAGCGGGGGCCTACAATGAGCAGTTCTTC.

This chain connects TRBV30 to TRBJ2-3; D possibly matches TRBD1 or TRBD2 (5 bases each). The germline V gene encodes CDR1 GTSNPN and CDR2 SVGIG (reference sequence). V was shortened by 1 base and J by 2 bases, with 16 bases between the two germline ends. CDR3 size: 16 residues. CDR3 bases: TGTGCCTGGAGTGAGGGGACCCACCCTTTCACAGATACGCAGTATTTT. Protein: CAWSEGTHPFTDTQYF.

V gene TRBV7-2 combines with J gene TRBJ2-7; D not certain. Trimming took 5 bases from V and 5 from J, leaving 13 bases between them. This CDR3 has 13 amino acids. Per the germline V gene, CDR1 is SGHTA and CDR2 is FQGNSA. CDR3 in DNA: TGTGCCAGCAGCCCATACTCCTGGGACGAGCAGTACTTC. This gives the protein CASSPYSWDEQYF.